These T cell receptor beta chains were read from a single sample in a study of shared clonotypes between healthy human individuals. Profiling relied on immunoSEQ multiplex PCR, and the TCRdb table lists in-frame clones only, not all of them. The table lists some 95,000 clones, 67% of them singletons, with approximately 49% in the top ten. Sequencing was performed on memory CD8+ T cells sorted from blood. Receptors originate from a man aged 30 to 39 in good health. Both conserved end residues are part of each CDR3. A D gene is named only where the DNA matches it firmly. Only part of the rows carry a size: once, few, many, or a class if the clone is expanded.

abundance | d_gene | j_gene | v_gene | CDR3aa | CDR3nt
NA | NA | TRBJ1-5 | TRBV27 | CASSLMGNQPQHF | TGTGCCAGCAGTTTAATGGGAAATCAGCCCCAGCATTTT
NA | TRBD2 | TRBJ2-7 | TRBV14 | CASSPPASGYSYEQYF | TGTGCCAGCAGCCCACCGGCTAGCGGGTATTCCTACGAGCAGTACTTC
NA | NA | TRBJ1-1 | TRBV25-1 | CASSEGRGSNEAFF | TGTGCCAGCAGTGAGGGCCGCGGAAGCAATGAAGCTTTCTTT
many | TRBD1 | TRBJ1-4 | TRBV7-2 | CASSPWTGRDEKLFF | TGTGCCAGCAGCCCCTGGACAGGGAGAGATGAAAAACTGTTTTTT
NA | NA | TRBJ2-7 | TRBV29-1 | CSVDPDGDEQYF | TGCAGCGTTGATCCGGACGGAGACGAGCAGTACTTC
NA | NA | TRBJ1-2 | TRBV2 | CASSVGSVYGYTF | TGTGCCAGCAGTGTAGGCAGCGTCTATGGCTACACCTTC
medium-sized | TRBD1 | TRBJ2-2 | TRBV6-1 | CASSEPDRDTGELFF | TGTGCCAGCAGTGAGCCGGACAGGGACACCGGGGAGCTGTTTTTT
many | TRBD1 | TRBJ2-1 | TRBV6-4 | CASSDSTGGYNEQFF | TGTGCCAGCAGTGACTCGACAGGGGGCTACAATGAGCAGTTCTTC
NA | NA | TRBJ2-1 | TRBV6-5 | CASSPDPAGDEQFF | TGTGCCAGCAGCCCCGACCCCGCAGGGGATGAGCAGTTCTTC
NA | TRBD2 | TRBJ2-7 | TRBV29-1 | CSVDGPSGAGGEYEQYF | TGCAGCGTTGATGGGCCTTCTGGAGCGGGAGGGGAATACGAGCAGTACTTC
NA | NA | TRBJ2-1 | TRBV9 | CASSVFDNEQFF | TGTGCCAGCAGCGTCTTTGACAATGAGCAGTTCTTC
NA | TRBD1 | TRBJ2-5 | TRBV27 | CASSLKSGQGQETQYF | TGTGCCAGCAGTTTGAAGTCCGGACAGGGACAAGAGACCCAGTACTTC
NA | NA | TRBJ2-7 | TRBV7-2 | CASSLAPFSYEQYF | TGTGCCAGCAGCTTAGCGCCATTCTCCTACGAGCAGTACTTC
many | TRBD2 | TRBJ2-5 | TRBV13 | CASSFTSGQETQYF | TGTGCCAGCAGTTTTACTAGCGGCCAAGAGACCCAGTACTTC
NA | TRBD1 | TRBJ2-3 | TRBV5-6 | CASSWDRVWGDTQYF | TGTGCCAGCAGCTGGGACAGGGTCTGGGGAGATACGCAGTATTTT
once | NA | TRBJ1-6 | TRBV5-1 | CASSLDVVQVGSPLHF | TGCGCCAGCAGCTTGGACGTCGTTCAAGTGGGTTCACCCCTCCACTTT
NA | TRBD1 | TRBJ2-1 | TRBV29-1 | CSVRRDSPYNEQFF | TGCAGCGTCCGCCGGGACAGCCCTTACAATGAGCAGTTCTTC
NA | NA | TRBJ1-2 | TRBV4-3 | CASSQLGWGNYGYTF | TGCGCCAGCAGCCAACTCGGATGGGGGAACTATGGCTACACCTTC
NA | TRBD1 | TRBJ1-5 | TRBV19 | CASSTQLGTEQPQHF | TGTGCCAGTAGTACACAATTGGGGACAGAACAGCCCCAGCATTTT
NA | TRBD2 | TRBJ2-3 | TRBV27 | CASRELADTDTQYF | TGTGCCAGCAGGGAACTAGCGGACACAGATACGCAGTATTTT
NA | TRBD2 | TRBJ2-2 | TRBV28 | CASFGLADTGELFF | TGTGCCAGTTTCGGACTAGCCGACACCGGGGAGCTGTTTTTT
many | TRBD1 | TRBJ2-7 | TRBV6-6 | CASSYGTGGYEQYF | TGTGCCAGCAGTTACGGGACAGGGGGTTACGAGCAGTACTTC
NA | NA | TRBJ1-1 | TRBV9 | CASSVGGSTEAFF | TGTGCCAGCAGCGTAGGTGGGAGCACTGAAGCTTTCTTT
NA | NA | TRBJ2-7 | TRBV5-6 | CASSLRVRVFEQYF | TGTGCCAGCAGCTTACGTGTTAGGGTTTTCGAGCAGTACTTC
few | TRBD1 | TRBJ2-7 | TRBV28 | CASSSNRDSYEQYF | TGTGCCAGCAGCTCGAATAGGGACAGTTACGAGCAGTACTTC
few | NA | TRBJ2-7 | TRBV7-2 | CASSFTPGPRYEQYF | TGTGCCAGCAGCTTCACCCCAGGACCGAGGTACGAGCAGTACTTC
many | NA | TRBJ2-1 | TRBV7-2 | CASSLDGPLDEQFF | TGTGCCAGCAGCTTAGATGGTCCCCTCGATGAGCAGTTCTTC
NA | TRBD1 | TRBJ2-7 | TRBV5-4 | CASSLQGDYGVEQYF | TGTGCCAGCAGCTTACAGGGGGATTACGGGGTCGAGCAGTACTTC
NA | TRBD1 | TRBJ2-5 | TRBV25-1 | CASSRGQGGETQYF | TGTGCCAGCAGTAGGGGACAGGGTGGAGAGACCCAGTACTTC
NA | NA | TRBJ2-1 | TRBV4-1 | CASSLRAVNNEQFF | TGCGCCAGCAGCCTCCGGGCCGTAAACAATGAGCAGTTCTTC
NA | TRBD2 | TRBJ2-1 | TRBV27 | CASSRYGTSGTSSYNEQFF | TGTGCCAGCAGTCGGTATGGGACTAGCGGGACAAGCTCCTACAATGAGCAGTTCTTC
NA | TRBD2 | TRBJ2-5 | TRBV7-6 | CASSLASGGPVTQYF | TGTGCCAGCAGCTTAGCGTCGGGAGGGCCGGTGACCCAGTACTTC
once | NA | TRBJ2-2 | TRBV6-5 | CASSYMQGTGELFF | TGTGCCAGCAGTTACATGCAGGGGACCGGGGAGCTGTTTTTT
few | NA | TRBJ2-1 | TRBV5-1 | CASSLVETEYNEQFF | TGCGCCAGCAGCTTGGTAGAGACAGAGTACAATGAGCAGTTCTTC
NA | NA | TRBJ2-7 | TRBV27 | CASSPDGSSYEQYF | TGTGCCAGCAGTCCAGACGGGAGCTCCTACGAGCAGTACTTC
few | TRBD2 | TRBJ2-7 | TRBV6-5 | CASSTTSAYEQYF | TGTGCCAGCAGTACAACTAGCGCCTACGAGCAGTACTTC
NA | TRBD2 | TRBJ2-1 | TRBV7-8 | CASSLGAGTSGSVQYNEQFF | TGTGCCAGCAGCTTAGGAGCCGGGACTAGCGGGAGTGTACAGTACAATGAGCAGTTCTTC
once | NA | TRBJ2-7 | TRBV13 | CASSDDSGYEQYF | TGTGCCAGCAGCGACGACAGTGGCTACGAGCAGTACTTC
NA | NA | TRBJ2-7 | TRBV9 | CASSVGSVSSYEQYF | TGTGCCAGCAGCGTAGGGTCCGTGAGCTCCTACGAGCAGTACTTC
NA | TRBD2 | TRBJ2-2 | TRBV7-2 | CASSFDSGSDTGELFF | TGTGCCAGCAGCTTCGATAGCGGGAGCGACACCGGGGAGCTGTTTTTT